The entry below describes one T cell receptor beta chain. Its specificity is not known. This specimen belongs to a study of shared clonotypes between healthy human individuals. Study-wide findings and caveats: It was the few donors that limited the genetic and exposure-history diversity represented. Only blood was sampled, and tissue TCR repertoires likely differ from blood ones.

This CDR3 has 12 amino acids. Germline CDR1 and CDR2: GTSNPN and SVGIG (reference sequence). V gave up 4 bases and J gave up 6 bases; unmatched junction bases: 5. The method was immunoSEQ multiplex PCR; TCRdb's version includes in-frame clones alone and lacks a portion of them. The sample includes 400,000 to 600,000 clones, 75% to 80% of them seen just once. Healthy HIV-negative adults with no recent acute infections or vaccinations were recruited as donors. The sequence was collected from a woman aged 40 to 49 in good health. Some clones in this sample may be carry-over from other donors' samples. The rearrangement joins TRBV30 to TRBJ1-2, with 7 bases lining up with TRBD1. The material sequenced was PBMCs. The CDR3 coding sequence is TGTGCCTGGACAGGGGGGACCCATGGCTACACCTTC. The encoded protein is CAWTGGTHGYTF.